This entry describes one T cell receptor (beta chain). In its sample, this clonotype was seen many times. Its binding antigen is unknown. Nothing much larger sits one base from this clone, and base qualities are not available. Every donor was a healthy Caucasian. Three unrelated non-twin adults were additionally sequenced: a male aged 18 to 30, a male aged 50 to 60 and a female aged 50 to 60. Using Miltenyi CD45RO+ enrichment and human naive T-cell isolation kits, memory (CD45RO+) and naive T cells were isolated from PBMC. The library was prepared using 5' RACE. These reads were obtained on an Illumina HiSeq 2000. A universal primer binding site was introduced by template switching, and a unique molecular identifier was present in the final cDNA, enabling accurate counting of TCR cDNA molecules. First-strand cDNA for TCR alpha and beta chains was synthesized from specific primers in the conserved constant-segment region. To control for contamination, each cDNA library was double barcoded with a SMART-Mk sample barcode plus Illumina barcodes. TruSeq adapter sequences and Illumina sample barcodes were added in two successive PCR steps. TCR alpha and beta cDNA libraries were sequenced on the Illumina HiSeq platform with custom primers. The paper's data handling went like this. Raw reads were processed with MiGEC to extract unique molecular identifiers, and MiXCR was used to determine CDR3 positions. For each individual, recombination models were inferred using an EM algorithm with the repgenHMM and IGoR tools. The analysis of shared clonotypes was done with the tcR package in R, with sharing normalized by the product of cloneset sizes. Out-of-frame nonproductive sequences were analyzed to study raw recombination free of thymic and clonal selection effects. TCRdb reprocessed the public reads (quality trimming at Q25 with fastp, clone calling with MiXCR) and kept in-frame beta chains. Each entry merges the rows of one CDR3 protein and shows their most common DNA and genes. The V and J calls and clone size come from TCRdb's table, not from the authors' own analysis. Present in this sample are roughly 690,000 distinct CDR3 sequences, roughly 6.2% of which were seen just once. The biggest ten clones account for 1.5% to 2% of the sample.

This specimen belongs to a study of identical twins listed by TCRdb under 2016. Describing the broader study: The study deep-sequenced TCR alpha and beta repertoires from monozygotic twins, unrelated adults of various ages and cord blood to test whether fetal clonotypes persist. To rule out contamination, replicate twin experiments were performed at different times with different library preparation protocols.

The paper as a whole reports these results and caveats: Because the same donors could not be followed over many years, the conclusions depended on cross-sectional statistical analysis. Abundant cord blood beta clonotypes carried fewer insertions; young adult naive repertoires showed a weaker similar trend, while memory repertoires showed none. Out-of-frame TCR alpha sharing in monozygotic twins was systematically underestimated by recombination models, whereas sharing between unrelated individuals was in agreement with the recombination models. A weaker excess of twin sharing was found in beta out-of-frame sequences because the signal-to-noise ratio was lowered by fewer shared sequences. Zero-insertion analyses could be partly confounded by invariant T cells such as MAIT and iNKT, though diverse VJ usage argued against such confounding for most clonotypes. Compared with coincidental sharing between unrelated individuals, out-of-frame TCR alpha sequences shared between twins showed an excess of sequences with low generation probability.

The CDR3 sequence holds 14 residues, the cysteine and phenylalanine included. CDR3 DNA only is kept here, 42 bases in frame from base 1. V is pared back by 2 bases and J by 1 base, with 8 bases lying between the germline termini. The germline V gene supplies CDR1 MNHEY and CDR2 SVGAGI. This TCR was sampled from a man younger than 35 in good health. The rearrangement joined TRBV6-5 to TRBJ1-1; the D segment cannot be called with confidence. Sample: naive T cells sorted from blood. The cell subset or site label corresponds to: cells isolated with a human naive T-cell isolation kit. The CDR3 here reads CASSYIRANTEAFF. In nucleotide form, the sequence is TGTGCCAGCAGTTACATCAGAGCGAACACTGAAGCTTTCTTT.